This T cell receptor (beta chain) was documented in a study of T-cell memory formation after mild COVID-19. Notes on the study in general: The study found balanced CD4/CD8 in clones contracting day 15 to 85 and a CD4+ lean in later expanders. Some SARS-CoV-2-responding clones were already detected in memory before infection.

Germline loops: CDR1 SGHTA, CDR2 FQGNSA. Trimming at V came to 2 bases and at J to 6 bases, leaving 7 bases not matched to a gene. This CDR3 is built from 15 residues. TCRdb redid the calling of the 5' RACE reads with MiXCR, one entry per CDR3 protein. Here the sample spans 250,000 to 300,000 distinct CDR3 sequences, around 15% being singletons. This clonotype was counted a few times. No antigen is known for it. Source material: PBMCs or a T cell subset sorted from them (not recorded which). The source of this sequence is a man younger than 35 who had mild COVID-19 (a few samples of this study predate the infection). Cell type and time point are not known. V and J are TRBV7-2 and TRBJ2-7; 10 bases fit TRBD1. DNA for the CDR3: TGTGCCAGCAGCTTATTACGGGACAGGGGAGCCGAGCAGTACTTC. Its translation: CASSLLRDRGAEQYF.